These 10 T cell receptor beta chains were sequenced from one sample in a study of T cell responses to AZD1222 COVID-19 vaccine. Profiling relied on immunoSEQ multiplex PCR, and the TCRdb table lists in-frame clones only, not all of them. The table records nearly 110,000 clones, roughly 90% of them present only once. The sample consisted of peripheral blood, taken on day 0 of AZD1222 vaccination. The receptors shown here come from an adult in good health.

This clone was counted a few times. The V and J genes are TRBV14 and TRBJ1-2; TRBD1 might be the D (6 bases). The CDR3 is 12 amino acids. The ends were cut back, 4 bases at V and 8 bases at J, with 11 bases in the middle. From germline, CDR1 is SGHDN and CDR2 FVKESK. The chain's CDR3 is CASSPSRGGYTF. CDR3 DNA: TGTGCCAGCAGCCCCTCAAGGGGGGGCTACACCTTC.

This rearrangement joins TRBV27 to TRBJ2-5, with 9 bases identical to TRBD2. CDR1 is MNHEY and CDR2 is SMNVEV in the germline V gene (reference sequence). The CDR3 spans 16 residues. J was trimmed by 1 base and V by 8 bases; bases with no gene match: 11. CDR3 protein: CASFGLARGGQETQYF. The CDR3 bases are TGTGCCAGCTTCGGCCTTGCGCGGGGGGGCCAAGAGACCCAGTACTTC.

The genes are TRBV5-4 and TRBJ2-3; D is undetermined. The CDR3 runs 15 residues. The germline gives CDR1 SGHNT, CDR2 YYREEE (reference sequence). V dropped 2 bases and J dropped 3 bases, with 13 bases sitting between them. In DNA form, the CDR3 reads TGTGCCAGCAGCTTTAGTACACAACCAACAGATACGCAGTATTTT. Amino acid sequence: CASSFSTQPTDTQYF.

This clone was seen a single time. V gene TRBV2 combines with J gene TRBJ1-4, with 8 bases that match TRBD1. CDR3 length equals 12 residues. Germline values: CDR1 SNHLY, CDR2 FYNNEI. Unmatched junction bases numbered 5, after V lost 9 bases and J lost 8 bases. The chain's CDR3 is CARSRDREKLFF. CDR3 in DNA: TGTGCCAGGTCCCGGGACAGGGAAAAACTGTTTTTT.

V and J are TRBV29-1 and TRBJ1-3, with D possibly TRBD1 on 6 matching bases. From germline, CDR1 is SQVTM and CDR2 ANQGSEA. This CDR3 spans 17 amino acids. V was clipped by 2 bases and J by 0 bases, with 17 bases between them. The CDR3 loop is CSVELVAGAFSGNTIYF. CDR3 bases: TGCAGCGTTGAATTGGTGGCAGGGGCATTCTCTGGAAACACCATATATTTT.

This clone has just one count. The chain is built from TRBV7-3 and TRBJ2-3; a possible D gene is TRBD2 (5 bases). Trimming took off 5 bases at V and 0 bases at J, with 9 bases between the two ends. From germline, CDR1 is SGHTA and CDR2 FQGTGA. The CDR3 covers 14 residues. CDR3 amino acids: CASSPRGSTDTQYF. The DNA of the CDR3 is TGTGCCAGCAGCCCCCGCGGGAGCACAGATACGCAGTATTTT.

The chain employs TRBV10-3 and TRBJ2-7, with a tentative D call TRBD2 (5 bases). CDR1 is ENHRY and CDR2 is SYGVKD in the germline V gene. The V end lost 3 bases, the J end lost 0 bases, and 12 bases lay between the germline ends. The length of the CDR3 is 15 residues. CDR3 in DNA: TGTGCCATCAGTGATCTTTGGGAGACCTCCTACGAGCAGTACTTC. Translation: CAISDLWETSYEQYF.

The chain joins TRBV7-9 to TRBJ1-1; possibly TRBD1 for D (5 bases). The germline CDR1 and CDR2 sequences are SEHNR and FQNEAQ (reference sequence). V was clipped by 2 bases and J by 1 base, with 23 bases between them. This CDR3 comprises 19 residues. CDR3 sequence: CASSLTGYGRRGGNTEAFF. The CDR3, as DNA: TGTGCCAGCAGCTTAACGGGGTATGGCAGACGGGGCGGGAACACTGAAGCTTTCTTT.

V usage is TRBV4-3 and J usage is TRBJ1-2, with 10 bases lining up with TRBD1. The CDR3 spans 15 residues. Germline CDR1 reads LGHNA; CDR2 reads YSLEER. The J segment lost 4 bases and the V segment lost 3 bases, leaving 5 bases of the junction unmatched. The CDR3 bases are TGCGCCAGCAGCCAGCCGGGACAGGGGATCTATGGCTACACCTTC. Encoded protein: CASSQPGQGIYGYTF.

This clone was seen once. The chain links TRBV15 to TRBJ2-1; D is ambiguous. Trimming pared 0 bases from V and 4 bases from J, leaving 16 bases between. This CDR3 comprises 17 residues. CDR1 LNHNV and CDR2 YYDKDF come from the germline V gene (reference sequence). CDR3 sequence (DNA): TGTGCCACCAGCAGAGAGATGACCCTGCGGATGTACAATGAGCAGTTCTTC. Translated: CATSREMTLRMYNEQFF.